One and the same sample provided the 32 T cell receptor beta chains below, sequenced in a study of shared clonotypes between healthy human individuals. Only in-frame clones appear in the TCRdb table, and some are missing; sequencing was by immunoSEQ multiplex PCR. The sample shows roughly 500,000 clones, approximately 85% of them seen only once. The specimen sequenced was PBMCs. These receptors were obtained from a woman in her 40s in good health. Some clones in this sample may be carry-over from other donors' samples.

J is TRBJ2-3 and V is TRBV28, with 8 bases identical to TRBD2. The CDR3 runs to 17 residues. Germline CDR1 is MDHEN and CDR2 is SYDVKM. The V segment lost 3 bases and the J segment 0 bases; nucleotides outside the gene matches: 8. The CDR3 reads CASSLSGGGPSTDTQYF. Written as DNA, the CDR3 is TGTGCCAGCAGTTTGTCGGGCGGGGGGCCTAGCACAGATACGCAGTATTTT.

Concerning this clone: Other DNA sequences in the sample encode the same CDR3. The CDR3 loop is CASSLGGSNTEAFF. The CDR3 bases are TGTGCCAGCAGCCTTGGGGGGTCCAACACTGAAGCTTTCTTT. The chain employs TRBV7-3 and TRBJ1-1; possible D gene TRBD1, 5 bases. With 5 bases removed from V and 2 bases from J, the gap between germline ends came to 12 bases. The V gene's germline CDR1 is SGHTA and CDR2 FQGTGA. The CDR3 spans 14 residues.

This chain uses TRBV27 with TRBJ2-5; D gene uncertain. V was cut by 3 bases and J by 3 bases, with 8 bases left in between. The CDR3 totals 13 residues. Germline loops: CDR1 MNHEY, CDR2 SMNVEV (reference sequence). CDR3 region: CASSFHSKETQYF. CDR3 bases: TGTGCCAGCAGTTTTCACTCCAAAGAGACCCAGTACTTC.

This clone was seen many times. The same CDR3 also results from other DNA sequences found in this sample. This chain links TRBV6-6 with TRBJ1-1; a possible D gene is TRBD1 (5 bases). Germline values: CDR1 MNHNY, CDR2 SVGAGI (reference sequence). V was shortened by 4 bases and J by 8 bases, with 17 bases between the two germline ends. This CDR3 is 14 amino acids long. CDR3 in amino acids: CASSWVLGVGEAFF. CDR3 sequence (DNA): TGTGCCAGCAGTTGGGTACTGGGGGTTGGGGAAGCTTTCTTT.

The chain uses TRBV27 and TRBJ1-5; no clear D gene. Germline CDR1 is MNHEY and CDR2 is SMNVEV (reference sequence). The CDR3 sequence is 14 residues long. The germline V and J ends were trimmed by 7 bases and 1 base, with 11 bases remaining between them. The CDR3 sequence is CASTSLVSNQPQHF. The CDR3 coding sequence is TGTGCCAGCACCTCCCTGGTAAGCAATCAGCCCCAGCATTTT.

The count of this clone is one. The chain carries TRBV19 and TRBJ2-1; 8 bases line up with TRBD2. The CDR3 is made up of 15 amino acids. Germline values: CDR1 LNHDA, CDR2 SQIVND (reference sequence). V trimming: 2 bases; J trimming: 4 bases; junction bases outside the gene matches: 4. The CDR3 DNA follows: TGTGCCAGTAGTATATCGGCTAGCGGGTACAATGAGCAGTTCTTC. Protein product: CASSISASGYNEQFF.

V usage is TRBV6-5 and J usage is TRBJ1-2; 7 bases line up with TRBD1. CDR1 and CDR2 (germline): MNHEY, SVGAGI. The CDR3 consists of 16 residues. With 4 bases clipped from V and 5 bases from J, the junction kept 13 bases outside the gene matches. The CDR3 here is CASSSRPPGQLYGYTF. CDR3 nucleotides: TGTGCCAGCAGTTCCCGACCCCCGGGACAGCTATATGGCTACACCTTC.

On this clone: This may arise from a read error, as a much more abundant clone is one base away. Other DNA variants within this sample encode the same CDR3. The chain joins TRBV7-9 to TRBJ1-1; no definite D call. V shed 3 bases and J shed 1 base, with 3 bases lying between them. This CDR3 contains 12 residues. Germline CDR1 and CDR2: SEHNR and FQNEAQ (reference sequence). CDR3 amino acids: CASSFTNTEAFF. Here the CDR3 DNA reads TGTGCCAGCAGCTTTACGAACACTGAAGCTTTCTTT. The full variable domain, with the rest looked up from reference TRBV7-9 and TRBJ1-1, is DTGVSQNPRHKITKRGQNVTFRCDPISEHNRLYWYRQTLGQGPEFLTYFQNEAQLEKSRLLSDRFSAERPKGSFSTLEIQRTEQGDSAMYLCASSFTNTEAFFGQGTRLTVV.

The V call is TRBV30, the J call TRBJ1-2; D ambiguous. Germline V gene data show CDR1 as GTSNPN and CDR2 as SVGIG (reference sequence). The V and J ends lost 5 bases and 1 base respectively, with 11 bases between them. The CDR3 is 13 residues long. The CDR3 region is CAWGSTVNYGYTF. CDR3 bases: TGTGCCTGGGGCAGTACAGTTAACTATGGCTACACCTTC.

The V gene is TRBV2, the J gene TRBJ1-1; D unclear. This CDR3 comprises 13 residues. Looked up from germline, CDR1 is SNHLY and CDR2 is FYNNEI. V lost 8 bases and J 1 base, leaving 11 bases between the germline ends. CDR3 sequence reads: CASYGPRNTEAFF. The CDR3 nucleotides read TGTGCCAGCTACGGACCGCGGAACACTGAAGCTTTCTTT.

CDR3 sequence (DNA): TGTGCCAGCAGTTTAAGCCATGTCCATGAGCAGTTCTTC. Amino acids: CASSLSHVHEQFF. The chain couples TRBV28 to TRBJ2-1, with D hard to call. Looked up from germline, CDR1 is MDHEN and CDR2 is SYDVKM. V lost 2 bases and J 8 bases, leaving 10 bases between the germline ends. The CDR3 has 13 amino acids.

J is TRBJ2-5 and V is TRBV7-3, with D uncertain. The ends were cut back, 2 bases at V and 1 base at J, with 8 bases in the middle. Germline CDR1 SGHTA, CDR2 FQGTGA. The CDR3 contains 14 residues. This CDR3 reads CASSLSGRQETQYF. In DNA, the CDR3 is TGTGCCAGCAGCTTATCGGGTCGCCAAGAGACCCAGTACTTC.

The chain combines TRBV28 with TRBJ2-7, with 11 positions matching TRBD1. The CDR3 has 14 amino acids. Germline loops: CDR1 MDHEN, CDR2 SYDVKM. Losses at the gene ends were 6 bases for V and 3 bases for J; bases not matched to a gene: 4. The CDR3 DNA reads TGTGCCAGCAGCTGGACAGGGGGCGGCTACGAGCAGTACTTC. It codes for CASSWTGGGYEQYF.

This clone was counted a single time. The chain has TRBV7-6 and TRBJ1-1, with D perhaps TRBD1 (6 bases). This CDR3 is built from 14 residues. CDR1 and CDR2 from the germline V gene are SGHVS and FNYEAQ. Trimming took off 6 bases at V and 4 bases at J, with 15 bases between the two ends. The CDR3 protein is CASSRGLGGTEAFF. DNA of the CDR3: TGTGCCAGCAGTCGGGGATTAGGGGGCACTGAAGCTTTCTTT.

V gene TRBV11-2 combines with J gene TRBJ2-7, with D unclear. CDR1 and CDR2 (germline): SGHAT, FQNNGV. The CDR3 is 12 amino acids. The V end was cut by 5 bases, the J end by 1 base, with 6 bases between. The CDR3 DNA is TGTGCCAGCAGCCCCACATCCTACGAGCAGTACTTC. It codes for CASSPTSYEQYF.

This chain links TRBV28 with TRBJ2-1; 12 bases map to TRBD2. The CDR3 is 16 amino acids. The V gene's germline CDR1 is MDHEN and CDR2 SYDVKM. V was clipped by 2 bases and J by 6 bases; unmatched bases: 5. The DNA of the CDR3 is TGTGCCAGCAGTTTAGGGGGACTAGCGGGCATCAATGAGCAGTTCTTC. The encoded protein is CASSLGGLAGINEQFF.

This clone was detected once. V usage is TRBV11-2 and J usage is TRBJ2-5; 7 nucleotides agree with TRBD2. V was pared by 5 bases and J by 4 bases, with 4 bases of the junction left unmatched. Germline V gene sequence: CDR1 SGHAT, CDR2 FQNNGV. The CDR3 has 13 amino acids. The CDR3 here is CASSGTIGETQYF. The CDR3 DNA reads TGTGCCAGCAGCGGGACTATTGGAGAGACCCAGTACTTC. The entire variable domain, with the rest obtained from reference TRBV11-2 and TRBJ2-5, is as follows: EAGVAQSPRYKIIEKRQSVAFWCNPISGHATLYWYQQILGQGPKLLIQFQNNGVVDDSQLPKDRFSAERLKGVDSTLKIQPAKLEDSAVYLCASSGTIGETQYFGPGTRLLVL.

The chain couples TRBV4-1 to TRBJ2-3; TRBD2 matches 15 bases. V shed 4 bases and J 1 base; nucleotides not matched to a gene: 6. Germline CDR1 MGHRA, CDR2 YSYEKL. The CDR3 runs 18 residues. CDR3: CASSRGLAGGLGTDTQYF. CDR3 DNA sequence: TGCGCCAGCAGCCGGGGACTAGCGGGAGGACTAGGCACAGATACGCAGTATTTT.

The V and J genes are TRBV10-3 and TRBJ2-3; TRBD1 agrees at 7 bases. The J segment lost 0 bases and the V segment lost 7 bases, leaving 10 bases of the junction unmatched. The CDR3 is 16 amino acids. Germline V lookup: CDR1 ENHRY, CDR2 SYGVKD. The CDR3 DNA is TGTGCCATCAACCCGGACAGGTCTATTAGCACAGATACGCAGTATTTT. Its protein is CAINPDRSISTDTQYF.

The chain has TRBV19 and TRBJ2-2; perhaps D is TRBD1 or TRBD2 (5 bases each). Germline values: CDR1 LNHDA, CDR2 SQIVND (reference sequence). Trimming took 5 bases from V and 7 from J, leaving 17 bases between them. The CDR3 length is 15 residues. In DNA form, the CDR3 reads TGTGCCAGTAGTTCGAGGGATAGGCAGGGCGGGGAGCTGTTTTTT. Translated, it gives CASSSRDRQGGELFF.

This clone was counted a few times. This chain uses TRBV7-3 with TRBJ1-2; D is uncertain. The V gene's germline CDR1 is SGHTA and CDR2 FQGTGA. Trimming removed 2 bases at V and 7 bases at J, with 14 bases between. The CDR3 contains 14 residues. For the CDR3, the DNA is TGTGCCAGCAGCTTAGGGATTTCGGATCGTGGCTACACCTTC. This translates into CASSLGISDRGYTF.

This clone has more than one count but fewer than ten. V and J are TRBV7-6 and TRBJ2-2; D is perhaps TRBD1 (5 bases). Germline V CDR1 and CDR2: SGHVS, FNYEAQ. The CDR3 is 15 residues long. The V end lost 0 bases, the J end lost 4 bases, and 9 bases lay between the germline ends. The CDR3 region is CASSLAQGGTGELFF. The CDR3 DNA is TGTGCCAGCAGCTTAGCTCAGGGTGGCACCGGGGAGCTGTTTTTT. Combining the CDR3 with reference TRBV7-6 and TRBJ2-2 gives the whole variable domain GAGVSQSPRYKVTKRGQDVALRCDPISGHVSLYWYRQALGQGPEFLTYFNYEAQQDKSGLPNDRFSAERPEGSISTLTIQRTEQRDSAMYRCASSLAQGGTGELFFGEGSRLTVL.

This CDR3 reads CASVGTDTGELFF. CDR3 in DNA: TGCGCCAGCGTCGGGACGGACACCGGGGAGCTGTTTTTT. The gene calls are TRBV5-1 and TRBJ2-2; D may correspond to TRBD1 or TRBD2 (5 bases each). V gave up 7 bases and J gave up 3 bases, with 10 bases separating them. Germline V gene sequence: CDR1 SGHRS, CDR2 YFSETQ. This CDR3 has 13 residues. Looking up the rest from reference TRBV5-1 and TRBJ2-2 gives the full variable domain: KAGVTQTPRYLIKTRGQQVTLSCSPISGHRSVSWYQQTPGQGLQFLFEYFSETQRNKGNFPGRFSGRQFSNSRSEMNVSTLELGDSALYLCASVGTDTGELFFGEGSRLTVL.

V usage is TRBV28 and J usage is TRBJ1-4; D is unresolved. CDR3 length: 13 residues. The germline V gene encodes CDR1 MDHEN and CDR2 SYDVKM. Between the trimmed V and J ends, which lost 7 bases and 4 bases, there was a span of 10 bases. CDR3 coding DNA: TGTGCCAGCACCACTGGGAGTAATGAAAAACTGTTTTTT. This codes for CASTTGSNEKLFF.

V is TRBV5-1 and J is TRBJ2-3, with unresolved D. CDR3 size: 14 residues. Between the trimmed V and J ends, which lost 7 bases and 1 base, there was a span of 13 bases. In germline, CDR1 is SGHRS, CDR2 YFSETQ. CDR3 nucleotide sequence: TGCGCCAGCGAAATTGGCGGACGCACAGATACGCAGTATTTT. It is translated as CASEIGGRTDTQYF.

The chain is built from TRBV11-2 and TRBJ2-3; 8 nucleotides agree with TRBD1. CDR3 size: 15 residues. V lost 2 bases to trimming and J lost 3 bases; unmatched junction nucleotides: 4. The germline V gene has CDR1 SGHAT and CDR2 FQNNGV. The chain's CDR3 is CASSLRTGNTDTQYF. The DNA of the CDR3 is TGTGCCAGCAGCTTAAGGACAGGGAATACAGATACGCAGTATTTT. Full variable domain (outside the CDR3, taken from reference TRBV11-2 and TRBJ2-3): EAGVAQSPRYKIIEKRQSVAFWCNPISGHATLYWYQQILGQGPKLLIQFQNNGVVDDSQLPKDRFSAERLKGVDSTLKIQPAKLEDSAVYLCASSLRTGNTDTQYFGPGTRLTVL.

The chain recombines TRBV7-2 with TRBJ2-3; the D gene is possibly TRBD2 (6 bases). V was cut by 5 bases and J by 5 bases, with 14 bases left in between. This CDR3 has 14 amino acids. The germline gives CDR1 SGHTA, CDR2 FQGNSA. CDR3 in amino acids: CASSRDGGLDTQYF. The CDR3 nucleotides are TGTGCCAGCAGCCGAGATGGGGGACTAGATACGCAGTATTTT.

The chain combines TRBV11-2 with TRBJ1-1; tentatively, D is TRBD1 (5 bases). The CDR3 loop spans 15 amino acids. Trimming left V 5 bases short and J 1 base short, with 14 bases between. Germline V CDR1 and CDR2: SGHAT, FQNNGV. Here the CDR3 reads CASSPGTHRNTEAFF. DNA for the CDR3: TGTGCCAGCAGCCCCGGGACGCACCGGAACACTGAAGCTTTCTTT.

J is TRBJ2-7 and V is TRBV28, with a weak D call TRBD1 (5 bases). Germline loops: CDR1 MDHEN, CDR2 SYDVKM. This CDR3 is 15 amino acids long. V was clipped by 2 bases and J by 4 bases, with 15 bases between them. CDR3 amino acids: CASSLAQGPRYEQYF. The CDR3 region has the DNA TGTGCCAGCAGTTTAGCCCAGGGCCCGAGATACGAGCAGTACTTC. Together with reference TRBV28 and TRBJ2-7, the CDR3 gives the full variable domain: DVKVTQSSRYLVKRTGEKVFLECVQDMDHENMFWYRQDPGLGLRLIYFSYDVKMKEKGDIPEGYSVSREKKERFSLILESASTNQTSMYLCASSLAQGPRYEQYFGPGTRLTVT.

The chain combines TRBV9 with TRBJ2-1; D remains ambiguous. The CDR3 consists of 12 residues. The germline V gene has CDR1 SGDLS and CDR2 YYNGEE. V gave up 3 bases and J gave up 7 bases, with 8 bases separating them. CDR3 sequence reads: CASSETRNEQFF. DNA of the CDR3: TGTGCCAGCAGCGAAACGAGGAATGAGCAGTTCTTC.

The chain combines TRBV28 with TRBJ1-6, with no clear D. Germline CDR1 is MDHEN and CDR2 is SYDVKM. The CDR3 loop spans 14 amino acids. Trimming took 2 bases from V and 9 from J, leaving 11 bases between them. CDR3 sequence (DNA): TGTGCCAGCAGTTTACAAGGACGCGGTTCACCCCTCCACTTT. Its protein is CASSLQGRGSPLHF.

The chain joins TRBV7-2 to TRBJ2-2, with unresolved D. Trimming took off 3 bases at V and 4 bases at J, with 9 bases between the two ends. CDR3 length: 14 amino acids. In germline, CDR1 is SGHTA, CDR2 FQGNSA. The chain's CDR3 is CASSFGAGTGELFF. In DNA, the CDR3 is TGTGCCAGCAGCTTTGGCGCTGGCACCGGGGAGCTGTTTTTT. Variable domain in full (rest from reference TRBV7-2 and TRBJ2-2): GAGVSQSPSNKVTEKGKDVELRCDPISGHTALYWYRQSLGQGLEFLIYFQGNSAPDKSGLPSDRFSAERTGGSVSTLTIQRTQQEDSAVYLCASSFGAGTGELFFGEGSRLTVL.